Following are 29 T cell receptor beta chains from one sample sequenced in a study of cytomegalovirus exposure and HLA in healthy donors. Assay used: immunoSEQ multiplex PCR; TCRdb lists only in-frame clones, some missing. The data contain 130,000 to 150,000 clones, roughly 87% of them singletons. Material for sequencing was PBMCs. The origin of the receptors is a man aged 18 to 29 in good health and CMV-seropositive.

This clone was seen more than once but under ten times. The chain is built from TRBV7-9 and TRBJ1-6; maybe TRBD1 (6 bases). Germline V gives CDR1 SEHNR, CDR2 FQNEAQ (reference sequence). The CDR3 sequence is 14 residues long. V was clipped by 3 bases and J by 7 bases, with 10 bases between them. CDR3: CASSFLQGNSPLHF. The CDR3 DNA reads TGTGCCAGCAGCTTCCTGCAGGGGAATTCACCCCTCCACTTT. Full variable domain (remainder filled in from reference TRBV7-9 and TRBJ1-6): DTGVSQNPRHKITKRGQNVTFRCDPISEHNRLYWYRQTLGQGPEFLTYFQNEAQLEKSRLLSDRFSAERPKGSFSTLEIQRTEQGDSAMYLCASSFLQGNSPLHFGNGTRLTVT.

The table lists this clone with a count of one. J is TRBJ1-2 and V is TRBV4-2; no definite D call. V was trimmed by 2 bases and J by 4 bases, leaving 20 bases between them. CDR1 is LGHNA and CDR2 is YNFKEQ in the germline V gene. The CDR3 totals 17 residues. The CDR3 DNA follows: TGTGCCAGCAGCCAACCTACGACAAGTGCCGGGATCTATGGCTACACCTTC. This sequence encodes CASSQPTTSAGIYGYTF.

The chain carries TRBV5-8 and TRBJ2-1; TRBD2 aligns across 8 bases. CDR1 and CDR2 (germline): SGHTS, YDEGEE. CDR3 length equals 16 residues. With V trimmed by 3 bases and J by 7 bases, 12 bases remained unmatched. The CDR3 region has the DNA TGTGCCAGCAGCTCTGGTTACGGGAGGGCCGGAAATGAGCAGTTCTTC. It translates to CASSSGYGRAGNEQFF.

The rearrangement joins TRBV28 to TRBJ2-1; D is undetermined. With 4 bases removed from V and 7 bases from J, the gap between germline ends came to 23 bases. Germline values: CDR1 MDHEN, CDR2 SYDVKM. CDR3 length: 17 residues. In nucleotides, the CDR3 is TGTGCCAGCAGTTCCCTACCCGGAGAGGCACGAGGAAATGAGCAGTTCTTC. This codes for CASSSLPGEARGNEQFF.

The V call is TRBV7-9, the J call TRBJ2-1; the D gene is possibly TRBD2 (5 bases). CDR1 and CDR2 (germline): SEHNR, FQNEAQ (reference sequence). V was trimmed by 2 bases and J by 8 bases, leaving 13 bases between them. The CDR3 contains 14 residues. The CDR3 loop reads CASSLSRGGDEQFF. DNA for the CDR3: TGTGCCAGCAGCTTATCACGAGGAGGCGATGAGCAGTTCTTC.

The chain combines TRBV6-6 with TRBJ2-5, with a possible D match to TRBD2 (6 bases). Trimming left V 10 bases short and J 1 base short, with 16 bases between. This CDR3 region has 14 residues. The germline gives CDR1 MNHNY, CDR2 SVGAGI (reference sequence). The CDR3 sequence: CATLGGAPQETQYF. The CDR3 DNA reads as TGTGCCACCCTGGGCGGGGCACCCCAAGAGACCCAGTACTTC.

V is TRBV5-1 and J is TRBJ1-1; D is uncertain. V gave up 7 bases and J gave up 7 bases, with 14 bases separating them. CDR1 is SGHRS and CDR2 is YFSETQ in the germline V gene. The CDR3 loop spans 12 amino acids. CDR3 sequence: CASSDGGLEAFF. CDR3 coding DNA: TGCGCCAGCTCAGACGGCGGACTTGAAGCTTTCTTT. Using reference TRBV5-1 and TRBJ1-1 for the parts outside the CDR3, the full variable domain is KAGVTQTPRYLIKTRGQQVTLSCSPISGHRSVSWYQQTPGQGLQFLFEYFSETQRNKGNFPGRFSGRQFSNSRSEMNVSTLELGDSALYLCASSDGGLEAFFGQGTRLTVV.

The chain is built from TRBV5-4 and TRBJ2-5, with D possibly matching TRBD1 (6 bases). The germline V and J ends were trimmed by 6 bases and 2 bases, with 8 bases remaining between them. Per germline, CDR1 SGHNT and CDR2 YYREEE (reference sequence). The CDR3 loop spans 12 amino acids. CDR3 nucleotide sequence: TGTGCCAGCAAGGGGGATCAAGAGACCCAGTACTTC. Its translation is CASKGDQETQYF.

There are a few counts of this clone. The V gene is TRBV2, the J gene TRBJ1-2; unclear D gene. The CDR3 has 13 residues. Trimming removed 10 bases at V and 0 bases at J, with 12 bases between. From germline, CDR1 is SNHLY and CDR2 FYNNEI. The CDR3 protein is CATQRSANYGYTF. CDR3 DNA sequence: TGTGCCACCCAGAGGTCAGCTAACTATGGCTACACCTTC. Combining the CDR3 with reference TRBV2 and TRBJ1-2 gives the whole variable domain EPEVTQTPSHQVTQMGQEVILRCVPISNHLYFYWYRQILGQKVEFLVSFYNNEISEKSEIFDDQFSVERPDGSNFTLKIRSTKLEDSAMYFCATQRSANYGYTFGSGTRLTVV.

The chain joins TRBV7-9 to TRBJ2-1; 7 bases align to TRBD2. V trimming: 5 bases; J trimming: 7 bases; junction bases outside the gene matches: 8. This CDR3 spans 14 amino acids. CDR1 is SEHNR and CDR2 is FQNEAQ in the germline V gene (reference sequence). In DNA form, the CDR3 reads TGTGCCAGCAGCCTCACTAGCGCGGGAAATGAGCAGTTCTTC. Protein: CASSLTSAGNEQFF.

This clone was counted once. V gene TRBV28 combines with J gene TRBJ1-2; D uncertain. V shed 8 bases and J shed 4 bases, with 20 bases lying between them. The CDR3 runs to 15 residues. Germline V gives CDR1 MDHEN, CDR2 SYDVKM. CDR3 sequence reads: CASLPSGSGFYGYTF. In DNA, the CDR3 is TGTGCCAGCCTACCATCGGGTAGTGGCTTCTATGGCTACACCTTC.

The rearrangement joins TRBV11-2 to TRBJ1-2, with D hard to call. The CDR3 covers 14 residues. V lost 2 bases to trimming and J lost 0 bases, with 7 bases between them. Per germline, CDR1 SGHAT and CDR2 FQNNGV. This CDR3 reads CASSLRHANYGYTF. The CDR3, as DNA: TGTGCCAGCAGCTTAAGACACGCTAACTATGGCTACACCTTC.

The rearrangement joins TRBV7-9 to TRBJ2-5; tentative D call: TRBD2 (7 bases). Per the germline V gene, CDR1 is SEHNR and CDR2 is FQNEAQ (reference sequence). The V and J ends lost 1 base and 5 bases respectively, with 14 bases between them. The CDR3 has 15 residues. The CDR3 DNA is TGTGCCAGCAGCTTAGGTTACAGGGAGGGGGAGACCCAGTACTTC. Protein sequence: CASSLGYREGETQYF.

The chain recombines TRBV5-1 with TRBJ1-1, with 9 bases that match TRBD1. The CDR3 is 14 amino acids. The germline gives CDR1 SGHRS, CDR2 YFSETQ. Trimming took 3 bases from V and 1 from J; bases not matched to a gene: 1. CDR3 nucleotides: TGCGCCAGCAGCTGGGGACAGGGGAACACTGAAGCTTTCTTT. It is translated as CASSWGQGNTEAFF.

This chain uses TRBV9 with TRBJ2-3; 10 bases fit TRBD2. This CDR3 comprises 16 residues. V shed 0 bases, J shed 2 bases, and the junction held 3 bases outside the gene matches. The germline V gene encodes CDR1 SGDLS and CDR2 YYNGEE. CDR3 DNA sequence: TGTGCCAGCAGCGTAGAACTAGCGGGACCCACAGATACGCAGTATTTT. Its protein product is CASSVELAGPTDTQYF.

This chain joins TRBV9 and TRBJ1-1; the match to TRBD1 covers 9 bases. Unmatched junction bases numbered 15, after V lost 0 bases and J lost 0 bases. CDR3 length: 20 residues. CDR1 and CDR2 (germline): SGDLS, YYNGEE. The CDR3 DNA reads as TGTGCCAGCAGCGTAGATCTAACACGGTGGACAGGGGCAGTGAACACTGAAGCTTTCTTT. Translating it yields CASSVDLTRWTGAVNTEAFF.

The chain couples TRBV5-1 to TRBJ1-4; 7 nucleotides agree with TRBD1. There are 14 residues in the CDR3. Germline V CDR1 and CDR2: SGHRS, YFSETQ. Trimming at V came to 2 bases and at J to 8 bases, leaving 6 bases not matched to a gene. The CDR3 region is CASSFGTEGEKLFF. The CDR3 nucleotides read TGCGCCAGCAGCTTCGGGACAGAGGGGGAAAAACTGTTTTTT.

The DNA for the CDR3 is TGTGCCAGCAGCTTACAGACAGTCAATGAGCAGTTCTTC. Translated: CASSLQTVNEQFF. V is TRBV11-1 and J is TRBJ2-1; D possibly corresponds to TRBD1 (5 bases). Trimming shortened V by 2 bases and J by 6 bases, and 8 bases separated the two germline ends. The CDR3 contains 13 residues. The germline gives CDR1 SGHAT, CDR2 FQDESV (reference sequence).

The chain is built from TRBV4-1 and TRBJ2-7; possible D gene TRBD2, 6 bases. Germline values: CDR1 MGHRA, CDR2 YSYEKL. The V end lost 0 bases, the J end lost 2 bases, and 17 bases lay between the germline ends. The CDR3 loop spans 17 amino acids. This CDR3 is CASSQEGGTAYPYEQYF. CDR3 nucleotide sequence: TGCGCCAGCAGCCAAGAAGGCGGGACTGCCTACCCCTACGAGCAGTACTTC.

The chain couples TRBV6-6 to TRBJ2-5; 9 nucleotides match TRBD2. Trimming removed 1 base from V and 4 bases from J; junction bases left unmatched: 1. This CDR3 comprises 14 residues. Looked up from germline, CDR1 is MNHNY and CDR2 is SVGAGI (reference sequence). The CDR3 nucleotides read TGTGCCAGCAGTTACTTTAGCGGGAGAGAGACCCAGTACTTC. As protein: CASSYFSGRETQYF.

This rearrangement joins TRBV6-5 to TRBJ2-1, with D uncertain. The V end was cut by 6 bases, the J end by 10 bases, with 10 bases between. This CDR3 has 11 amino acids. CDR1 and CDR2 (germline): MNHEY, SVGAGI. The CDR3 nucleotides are TGTGCCAGCAGCCCCGGTCGGGAGCAGTTCTTC. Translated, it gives CASSPGREQFF.

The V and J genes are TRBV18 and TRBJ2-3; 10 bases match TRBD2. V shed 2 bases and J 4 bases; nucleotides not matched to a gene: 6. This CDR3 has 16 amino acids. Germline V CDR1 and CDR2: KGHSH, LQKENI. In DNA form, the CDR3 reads TGTGCCAGCTCACCAAGAGTAGCGGGGGGCCCAGATACGCAGTATTTT. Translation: CASSPRVAGGPDTQYF. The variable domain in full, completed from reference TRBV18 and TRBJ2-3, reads NAGVMQNPRHLVRRRGQEARLRCSPMKGHSHVYWYRQLPEEGLKFMVYLQKENIIDESGMPKERFSAEFPKEGPSILRIQQVVRGDSAAYFCASSPRVAGGPDTQYFGPGTRLTVL.

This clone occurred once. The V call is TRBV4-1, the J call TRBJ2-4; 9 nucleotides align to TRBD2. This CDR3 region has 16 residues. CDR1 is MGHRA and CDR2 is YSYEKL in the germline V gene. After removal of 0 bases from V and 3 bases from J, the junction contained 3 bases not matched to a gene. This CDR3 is CASSQERGGIKNIQYF. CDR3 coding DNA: TGCGCCAGCAGCCAAGAGCGGGGGGGTATCAAAAACATTCAGTACTTC.

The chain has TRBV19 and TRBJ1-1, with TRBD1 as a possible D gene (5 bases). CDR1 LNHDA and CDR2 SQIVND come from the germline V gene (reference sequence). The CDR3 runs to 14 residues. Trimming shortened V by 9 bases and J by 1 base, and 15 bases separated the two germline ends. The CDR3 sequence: CASNAQDRNTEAFF. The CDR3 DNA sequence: TGTGCCAGCAATGCACAAGACAGGAACACTGAAGCTTTCTTT.

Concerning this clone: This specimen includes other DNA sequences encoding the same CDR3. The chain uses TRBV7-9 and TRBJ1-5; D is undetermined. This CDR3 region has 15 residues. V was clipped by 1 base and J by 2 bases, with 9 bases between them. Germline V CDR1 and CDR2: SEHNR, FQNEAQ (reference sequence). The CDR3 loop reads CASSLEGSGNQPQHF. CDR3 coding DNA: TGTGCCAGCAGCTTAGAGGGTAGCGGCAATCAGCCCCAGCATTTT.

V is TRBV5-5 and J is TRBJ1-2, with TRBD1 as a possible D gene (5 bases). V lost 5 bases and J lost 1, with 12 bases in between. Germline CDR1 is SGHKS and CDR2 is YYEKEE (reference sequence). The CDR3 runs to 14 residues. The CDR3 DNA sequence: TGTGCCAGCAGTTCCCCCGGGGGTAACTATGGCTACACCTTC. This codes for CASSSPGGNYGYTF. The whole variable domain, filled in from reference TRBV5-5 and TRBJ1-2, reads DAGVTQSPTHLIKTRGQQVTLRCSPISGHKSVSWYQQVLGQGPQFIFQYYEKEERGRGNFPDRFSARQFPNYSSELNVNALLLGDSALYLCASSSPGGNYGYTFGSGTRLTVV.

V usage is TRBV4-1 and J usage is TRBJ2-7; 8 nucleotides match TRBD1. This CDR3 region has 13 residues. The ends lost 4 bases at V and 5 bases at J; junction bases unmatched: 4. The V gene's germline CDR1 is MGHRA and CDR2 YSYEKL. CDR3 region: CASSLGQVNEQYF. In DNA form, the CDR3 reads TGCGCCAGCAGCCTGGGACAGGTGAACGAGCAGTACTTC.

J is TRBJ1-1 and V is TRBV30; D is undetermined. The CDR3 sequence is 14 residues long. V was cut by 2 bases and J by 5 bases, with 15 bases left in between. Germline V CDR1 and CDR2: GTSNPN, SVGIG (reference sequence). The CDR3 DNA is TGTGCCTGGAGTCAGACCGGGGTGAGGACTGAAGCTTTCTTT. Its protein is CAWSQTGVRTEAFF.

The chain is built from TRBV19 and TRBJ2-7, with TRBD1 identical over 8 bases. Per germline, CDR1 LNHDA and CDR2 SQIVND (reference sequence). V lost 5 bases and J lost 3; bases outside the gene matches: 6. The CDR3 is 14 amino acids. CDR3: CASSDRGFGYEQYF. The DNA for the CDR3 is TGTGCCAGTAGTGACAGGGGCTTCGGCTACGAGCAGTACTTC.